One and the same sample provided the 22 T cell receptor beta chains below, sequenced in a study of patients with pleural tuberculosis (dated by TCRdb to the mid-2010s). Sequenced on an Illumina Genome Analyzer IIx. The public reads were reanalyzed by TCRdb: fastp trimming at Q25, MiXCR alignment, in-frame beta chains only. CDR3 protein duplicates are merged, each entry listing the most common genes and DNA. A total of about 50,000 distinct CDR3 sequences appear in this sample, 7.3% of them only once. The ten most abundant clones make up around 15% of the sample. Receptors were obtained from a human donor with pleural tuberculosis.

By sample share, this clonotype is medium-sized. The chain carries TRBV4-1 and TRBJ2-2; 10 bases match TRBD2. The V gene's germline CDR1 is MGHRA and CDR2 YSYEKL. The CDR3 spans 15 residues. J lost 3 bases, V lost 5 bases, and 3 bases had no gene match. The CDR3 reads CASSDGLADTGELFF. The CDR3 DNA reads TGCGCCAGCAGCGATGGACTAGCGGACACCGGGGAGCTGTTTTTT.

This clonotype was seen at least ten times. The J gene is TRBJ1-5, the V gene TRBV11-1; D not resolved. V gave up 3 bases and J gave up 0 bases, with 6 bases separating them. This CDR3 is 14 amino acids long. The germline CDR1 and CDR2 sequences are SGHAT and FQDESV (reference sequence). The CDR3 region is CASSFSTSNQPQHF. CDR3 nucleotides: TGTGCCAGCAGCTTTAGTACTAGCAATCAGCCCCAGCATTTT.

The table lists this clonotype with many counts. This CDR3 reads CASSQVGNEQFF. CDR3 bases: TGTGCCAGCAGCCAAGTAGGCAATGAGCAGTTCTTC. This rearrangement joins TRBV4-2 to TRBJ2-1, with unresolved D. Germline V gives CDR1 LGHNA, CDR2 YNFKEQ. Trimming cost V 1 base and J 6 bases, with 4 bases left between them. This CDR3 comprises 12 residues.

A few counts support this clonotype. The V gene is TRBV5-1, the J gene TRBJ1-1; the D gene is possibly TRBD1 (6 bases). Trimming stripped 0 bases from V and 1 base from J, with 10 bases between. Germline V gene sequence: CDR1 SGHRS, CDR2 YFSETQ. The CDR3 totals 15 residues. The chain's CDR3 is CASSLDRAGNTEAFF. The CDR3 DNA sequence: TGCGCCAGCAGCTTGGACAGGGCAGGGAACACTGAAGCTTTCTTT.

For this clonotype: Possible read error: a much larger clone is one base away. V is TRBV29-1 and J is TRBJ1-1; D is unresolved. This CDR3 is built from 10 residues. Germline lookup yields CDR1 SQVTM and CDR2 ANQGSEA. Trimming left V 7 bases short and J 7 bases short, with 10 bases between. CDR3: CSADDFEAFF. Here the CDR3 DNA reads TGCAGCGCGGACGATTTTGAAGCTTTCTTT. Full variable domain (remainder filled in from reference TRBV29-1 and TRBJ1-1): SAVISQKPSRDICQRGTSLTIQCQVDSQVTMMFWYRQQPGQSLTLIATANQGSEATYESGFVIDKFPISRPNLTFSTLTVSNMSPEDSSIYLCSADDFEAFFGQGTRLTVV.

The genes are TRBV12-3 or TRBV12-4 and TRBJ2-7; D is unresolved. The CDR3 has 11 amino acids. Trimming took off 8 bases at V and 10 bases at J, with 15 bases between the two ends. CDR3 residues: CASGRALDQYF. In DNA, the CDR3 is TGTGCCAGCGGTAGAGCCTTGGATCAGTACTTC.

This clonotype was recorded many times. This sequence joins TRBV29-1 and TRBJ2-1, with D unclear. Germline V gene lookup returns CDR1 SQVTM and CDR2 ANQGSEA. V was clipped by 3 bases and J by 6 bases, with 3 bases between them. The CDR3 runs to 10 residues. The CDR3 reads CSVEVNEQFF. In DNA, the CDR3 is TGCAGCGTTGAGGTCAATGAGCAGTTCTTC.

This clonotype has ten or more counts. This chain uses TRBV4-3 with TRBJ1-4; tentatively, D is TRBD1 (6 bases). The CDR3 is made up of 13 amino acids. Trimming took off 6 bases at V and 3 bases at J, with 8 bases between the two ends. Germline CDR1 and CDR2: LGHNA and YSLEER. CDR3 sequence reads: CASRTGSNEKLFF. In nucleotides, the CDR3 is TGCGCCAGCAGGACAGGTTCTAATGAAAAACTGTTTTTT.

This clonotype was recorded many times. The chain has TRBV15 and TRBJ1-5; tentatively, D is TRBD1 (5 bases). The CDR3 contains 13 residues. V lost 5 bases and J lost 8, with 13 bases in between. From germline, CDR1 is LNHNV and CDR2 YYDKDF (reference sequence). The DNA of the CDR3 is TGTGCCACCAGCGGACTATTAGGGGAGCCCCAGCATTTT. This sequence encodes CATSGLLGEPQHF.

The CDR3 nucleotides are TGTGCCACTACGAGAGGGGGCAACTACAATGAGCAGTTCTTC. It is translated as CATTRGGNYNEQFF. V usage is TRBV10-3 and J usage is TRBJ2-1; 7 bases fit TRBD1. CDR1 and CDR2 (germline): ENHRY, SYGVKD. CDR3 size: 14 residues. Trimming removed 10 bases from V and 3 bases from J; junction bases left unmatched: 9.

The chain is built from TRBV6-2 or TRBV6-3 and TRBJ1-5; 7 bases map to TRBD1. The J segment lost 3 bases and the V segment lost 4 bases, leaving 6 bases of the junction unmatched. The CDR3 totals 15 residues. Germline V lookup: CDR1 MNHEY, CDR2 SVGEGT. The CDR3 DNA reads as TGTGCCAGCAGTTCCTCTACAGGGGTCAATCAGCCCCAGCATTTT. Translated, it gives CASSSSTGVNQPQHF.

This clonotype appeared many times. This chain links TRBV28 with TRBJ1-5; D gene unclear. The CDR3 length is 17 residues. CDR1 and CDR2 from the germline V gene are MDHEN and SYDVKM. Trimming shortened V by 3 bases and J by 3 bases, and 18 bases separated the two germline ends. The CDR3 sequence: CASSFQLMVSNNQPQHF. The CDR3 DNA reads TGTGCCAGCAGTTTTCAATTAATGGTATCCAACAATCAGCCCCAGCATTTT.

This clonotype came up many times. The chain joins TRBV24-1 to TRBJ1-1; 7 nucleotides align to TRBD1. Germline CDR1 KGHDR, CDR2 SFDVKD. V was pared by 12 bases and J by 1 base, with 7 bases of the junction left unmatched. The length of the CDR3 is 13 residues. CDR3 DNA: TGTGCCCCTGAAACAGGGGAGAACACTGAAGCTTTCTTT. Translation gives CAPETGENTEAFF.

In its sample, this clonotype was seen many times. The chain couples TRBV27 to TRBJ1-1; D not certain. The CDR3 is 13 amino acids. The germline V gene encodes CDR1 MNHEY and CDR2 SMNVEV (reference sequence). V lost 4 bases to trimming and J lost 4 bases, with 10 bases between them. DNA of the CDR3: TGTGCCAGCAGTTCATATATCGGCACTGAAGCTTTCTTT. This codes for CASSSYIGTEAFF.

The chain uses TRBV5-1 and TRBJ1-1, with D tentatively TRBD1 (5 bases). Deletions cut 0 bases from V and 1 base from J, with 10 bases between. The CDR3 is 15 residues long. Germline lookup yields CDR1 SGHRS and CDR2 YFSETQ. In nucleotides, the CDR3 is TGCGCCAGCAGCTTGGGTGGGGCAACGAACACTGAAGCTTTCTTT. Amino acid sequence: CASSLGGATNTEAFF.

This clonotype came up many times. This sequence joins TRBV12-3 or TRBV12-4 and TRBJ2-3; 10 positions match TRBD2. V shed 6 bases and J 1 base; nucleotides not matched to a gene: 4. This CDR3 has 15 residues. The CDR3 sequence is CASSRGLAGTDTQYF. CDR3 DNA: TGTGCCAGCAGCCGAGGACTAGCGGGCACAGATACGCAGTATTTT.

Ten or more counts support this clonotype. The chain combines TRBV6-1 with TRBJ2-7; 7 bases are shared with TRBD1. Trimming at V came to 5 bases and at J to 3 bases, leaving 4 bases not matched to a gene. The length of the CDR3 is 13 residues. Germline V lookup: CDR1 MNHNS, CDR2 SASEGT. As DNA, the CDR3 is TGTGCCAGCAGTAAACAGGGGAACTACGAGCAGTACTTC. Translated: CASSKQGNYEQYF.

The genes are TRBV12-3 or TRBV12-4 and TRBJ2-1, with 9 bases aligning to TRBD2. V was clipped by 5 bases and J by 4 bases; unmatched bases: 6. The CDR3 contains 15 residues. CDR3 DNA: TGTGCCAGCAGTACCGGACTAGCGTATTACAATGAGCAGTTCTTC. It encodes CASSTGLAYYNEQFF.

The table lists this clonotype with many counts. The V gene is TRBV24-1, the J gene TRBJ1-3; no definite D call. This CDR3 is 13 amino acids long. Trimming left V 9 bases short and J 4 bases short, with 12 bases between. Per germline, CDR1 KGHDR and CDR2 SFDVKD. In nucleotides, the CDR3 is TGTGCCACCTCCACTCCCTCCGGAAACACCATATATTTT. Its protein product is CATSTPSGNTIYF.

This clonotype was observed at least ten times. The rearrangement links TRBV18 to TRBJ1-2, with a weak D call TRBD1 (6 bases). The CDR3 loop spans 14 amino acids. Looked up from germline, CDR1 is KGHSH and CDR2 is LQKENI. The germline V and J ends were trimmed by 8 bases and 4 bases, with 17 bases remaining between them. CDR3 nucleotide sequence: TGTGCCAGCACCACAGGGTGGGGTCCCTATGGCTACACCTTC. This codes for CASTTGWGPYGYTF. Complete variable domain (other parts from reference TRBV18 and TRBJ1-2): NAGVMQNPRHLVRRRGQEARLRCSPMKGHSHVYWYRQLPEEGLKFMVYLQKENIIDESGMPKERFSAEFPKEGPSILRIQQVVRGDSAAYFCASTTGWGPYGYTFGSGTRLTVV.

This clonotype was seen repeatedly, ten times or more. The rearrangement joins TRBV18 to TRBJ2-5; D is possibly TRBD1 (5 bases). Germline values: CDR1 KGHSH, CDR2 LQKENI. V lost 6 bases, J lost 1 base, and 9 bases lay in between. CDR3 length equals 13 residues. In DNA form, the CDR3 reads TGTGCCAGCTCGGACACGACCCAAGAGACCCAGTACTTC. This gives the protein CASSDTTQETQYF.

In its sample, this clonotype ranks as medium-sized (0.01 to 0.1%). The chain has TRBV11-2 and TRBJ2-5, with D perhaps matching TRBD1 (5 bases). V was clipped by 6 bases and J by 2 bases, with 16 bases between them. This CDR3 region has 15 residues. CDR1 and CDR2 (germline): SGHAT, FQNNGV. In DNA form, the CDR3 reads TGTGCCAGCAGTTCTCCTGGGGCAGGACAAGAGACCCAGTACTTC. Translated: CASSSPGAGQETQYF.